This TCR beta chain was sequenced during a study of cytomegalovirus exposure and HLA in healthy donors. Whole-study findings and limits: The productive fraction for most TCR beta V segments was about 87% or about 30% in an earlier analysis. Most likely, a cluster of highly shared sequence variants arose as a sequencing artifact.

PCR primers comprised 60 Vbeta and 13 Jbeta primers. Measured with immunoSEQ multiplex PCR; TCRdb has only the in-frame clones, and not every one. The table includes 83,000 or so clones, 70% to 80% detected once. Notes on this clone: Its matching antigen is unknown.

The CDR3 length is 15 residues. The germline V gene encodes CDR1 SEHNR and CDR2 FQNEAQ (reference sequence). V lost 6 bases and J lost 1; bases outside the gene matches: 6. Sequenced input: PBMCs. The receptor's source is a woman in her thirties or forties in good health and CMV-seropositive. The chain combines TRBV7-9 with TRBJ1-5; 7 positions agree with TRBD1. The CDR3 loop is CASSSDRPSNQPQHF. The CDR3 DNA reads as TGTGCCAGCAGTTCGGACAGGCCGAGCAATCAGCCCCAGCATTTT.